This T cell receptor beta chain was recovered during a study of T cell repertoires in cytomegalovirus infection. Study-wide background: TCR beta signatures that were public indicated CMV infection and matching HLA type.

Study conclusions and caveats: The ex vivo response was dominated by HLA-C-restricted CMV-specific TCR beta clonotypes. The study identified carriers of CMV plus the relevant HLA from cumulative public TCR beta family frequency.

Germline loops: CDR1 MGHRA, CDR2 YSYEKL. J was trimmed by 1 base and V by 4 bases; bases with no gene match: 3. The CDR3 runs to 16 residues. A note on this clonotype: Its antigen is not identified.

TCRdb redid the calling of the reads with MiXCR, one entry per CDR3 protein. The sample records approximately 110,000 distinct CDR3 sequences, about 32% being singletons. The sequence came from a human donor in good health (CMV status not recorded). Some clones in this sample may be carry-over from other donors' samples. This rearrangement joins TRBV4-1 to TRBJ2-5; the match to TRBD2 covers 13 bases. The sequences come from CD8+ T cells from cultured PBMCs, collected from culture after CMV antigen stimulation. The CDR3 nucleotides read TGCGCCAGCAGCCCTGGACTAGCGGGGGCCCAAGAGACCCAGTACTTC. Amino acid sequence: CASSPGLAGAQETQYF.